The T cell receptor (beta chain) under discussion was sequenced for a study of blood T cell repertoires in COVID-19. The V and J ends lost 1 base and 5 bases respectively, with 23 bases between them. The CDR3 is 18 residues long. Germline CDR1 LGHNA, CDR2 YNFKEQ. Measured with immunoSEQ multiplex PCR; TCRdb has only the in-frame clones, and not every one. This table has approximately 200,000 clones, about nine tenths appearing once. Sequences were obtained from PBMCs or T cells enriched from blood (not recorded which). The sequence was obtained from a woman in her thirties who had recovered from COVID-19. The gene calls are TRBV4-2 and TRBJ2-5, with D perhaps matching TRBD1 (7 bases). CDR3 sequence reads: CASSQVGAGAPGGETQYF. CDR3 sequence (DNA): TGTGCCAGCAGCCAAGTTGGGGCAGGAGCACCAGGGGGGGAGACCCAGTACTTC.